Below, 4 T cell receptor beta chains from the same sample are listed, as sequenced in a study of CD8 T cells in ankylosing spondylitis (dated 2017 in TCRdb). Receptor libraries were prepared by 5' RACE. Sequencer: Illumina HiSeq 2500. The public sequencing data were trimmed at Q25 with fastp and processed into clonotypes with MiXCR by TCRdb, which kept only in-frame beta chains. Rows matching on CDR3 protein sequence are summarized as one entry with the most common DNA and genes. In all, the sample holds hundreds of thousands of distinct CDR3 sequences, and roughly a tenth of those were seen once. The ten largest clones represent under 25% of the sample. The sequenced material came from blood, either unsorted or a sorted T cell fraction (not recorded which). Receptor source: a male donor with ankylosing spondylitis or in good health (not recorded which).

In this sample, this clonotype turned up many times. Written as DNA, the CDR3 is TGTGCCAGCAGCCGAGGCGTCTTCCACACCGGGGAGCTGTTTTTT. It encodes CASSRGVFHTGELFF. The V call is TRBV7-6, the J call TRBJ2-2, with D uncertain. CDR1 is SGHVS, CDR2 FNYEAQ, per germline. The CDR3 runs 15 residues. V lost 5 bases and J 3 bases, leaving 13 bases between the germline ends.

This clonotype was observed many times. The V gene is TRBV6-6, the J gene TRBJ1-6; D remains unclear. In germline, CDR1 is MNHNY, CDR2 SVGAGI (reference sequence). The V end was cut by 7 bases, the J end by 10 bases, with 14 bases between. The CDR3 has 13 residues. The CDR3 protein is CASNPEISSPLHF. The CDR3 DNA reads TGTGCCAGCAACCCTGAGATTAGCTCACCCCTCCACTTT.

In its sample, this clonotype was seen many times. The chain joins TRBV28 to TRBJ1-2; the match to TRBD1 covers 8 bases. The V gene end was trimmed by 5 bases and the J gene end by 7 bases; junction bases not matched to a gene: 9. The CDR3 has 14 amino acids. Per germline, CDR1 MDHEN and CDR2 SYDVKM. CDR3 DNA: TGTGCCAGCAGTCCTCAGGGGGCTAGTAGTGGCTACACCTTC. This codes for CASSPQGASSGYTF.

This clonotype was counted many times. In DNA form, the CDR3 reads TGCAGTGCTTCCAAAAGGGGGGGGAAGTACCAAGAGACCCAGTACTTC. Translation gives CSASKRGGKYQETQYF. The chain joins TRBV20-1 to TRBJ2-5, with D possibly TRBD2 on 7 matching bases. Trimming took off 5 bases at V and 0 bases at J, with 19 bases between the two ends. The CDR3 extends over 16 amino acids. CDR1 is DFQATT, CDR2 SNEGSKA, per germline (reference sequence).